This T cell receptor beta chain was captured by sequencing in a study of beta chain features in type 1 diabetes. General observations from the study: Sequencing from cDNA could over-represent high-TCR-expressing cells. A PCR bias possibly favoring shorter templates would apply equally to patients and controls.

The study reverse transcribed the entire isolated RNA, so it sequenced expressed TCRB transcripts. Sequencing was performed with immunoSEQ multiplex PCR; in TCRdb, only in-frame clones are kept and a portion is missing. The sample includes about 240,000 clones, 27% seen only once; the top ten take 3.5% to 4%. Central memory, naive, regulatory and stem cell-like memory CD4+ cells were sorted by CD45RO/CCR7/CD25/CD127/CD95/CD27. This clone was observed a few times. Its antigen is as yet unknown. Other DNA variants within this sample encode the same CDR3. The CDR3 runs 12 residues. Germline CDR1 SGHTA, CDR2 FQGNSA. V was shortened by 0 bases and J by 4 bases, with 4 bases between the two germline ends.

The clonotype was recovered from a man between 25 and 39 years old in good health. Sequencing used central memory CD4+ T cells from blood. J is TRBJ2-7 and V is TRBV7-2; D remains ambiguous. CDR3 in amino acids: CASSLARYEQYF. Written as DNA, the CDR3 is TGTGCCAGCAGCTTAGCGCGGTACGAGCAGTACTTC.